This T cell receptor (beta chain) was recorded in a study of regulatory T cells in long-lasting Graves disease. The study's findings and limits: Persistent Graves' cases showed lower TCR diversity than newly diagnosed cases.

V lost 5 bases, J lost 2 bases, and 18 bases lay in between. The CDR3 has 16 amino acids. CDR1 is ENHRY and CDR2 is SYGVKD in the germline V gene. About this clonotype itself: No antigen is known for it.

Sample time point: newly diagnosed GD, antithyroid drugs for less than 3 months. Isolated PBMC RNA provided the starting material for the TCR library. According to the study, TCR beta libraries were built with iRepertoire HTBI primers and CDR3-region Arm-PCR. In TCRdb, the multiplex PCR reads were re-called with MiXCR into one record per CDR3 protein. The sample has roughly 350,000 distinct CDR3 sequences; roughly 15% are singletons. This sample was shared with a second study, whose subject was T cells in Graves' hyperthyroidism and ophthalmopathy.

The sequencing here drew on peripheral blood mononuclear cells (PBMCs), taken at new diagnosis, from a patient treated with antithyroid drugs. The source of this sequence is a woman aged 18-35 years with Graves disease. The chain carries TRBV10-3 and TRBJ1-1, with TRBD1 as a possible D gene (6 bases). CDR3 region: CAISRYGRTANTEAFF. Here the CDR3 DNA reads TGTGCCATCAGTCGTTACGGTAGGACAGCCAACACTGAAGCTTTCTTT.